This T cell receptor (beta chain) was captured in a study of T cell responses to AZD1222 COVID-19 vaccine. Study results and limitations: Close to half of all spike-specific TCRs reportedly target regions of the variants that are unmutated. There were mostly white British donors and more females than males, and clonal diversity was possibly underestimated.

Sequencing used immunoSEQ multiplex PCR; TCRdb keeps in-frame clones, though not all of them. The table includes tens of thousands of clones, approximately 83% detected once. In germline, CDR1 is MDHEN, CDR2 SYDVKM. Trimming took 3 bases from V and 7 from J, leaving 12 bases between them. This CDR3 region has 13 residues. Notes on this clone: The antigen remains undetermined.

The material was peripheral blood, obtained on day 0 of AZD1222 vaccination. The sequence was collected from an adult in good health. The chain couples TRBV28 to TRBJ1-2; tentatively, D is TRBD1 (5 bases). CDR3 DNA sequence: TGTGCCAGCAGTTTGGGCAGGGTGGGTGGCTACACCTTC. Amino acids: CASSLGRVGGYTF.